The present entry profiles one T cell receptor beta chain with its context. Its antigen is not identified. Assay used: immunoSEQ multiplex PCR; TCRdb lists only in-frame clones, some missing. Of tens of thousands of clones in the sample, more than 70% were seen once. The data belong to a study of OX40 agonist ivuxolimab in advanced cancers. Study-wide context: Earlier treatment with anti-PD-1, anti-PD-L1 or anti-CTLA-4 was permitted, and under 50% had received some.

Study results and caveats: At 0.1 to 3.0 mg/kg, CD4+ and CD8+ blood T cells expanded clonally by week 6.

Sequenced material: CD4+ or CD8+ T cells sorted from blood, taken in a trial of the OX40 agonist ivuxolimab. The source of this sequence is an adult with an advanced solid tumor such as melanoma, head and neck, liver or kidney cancer.

For the CDR3, the DNA is TGTGCCAGCAGCATGGACGGGTATGGCTACACCTTC. This translates into CASSMDGYGYTF. This rearrangement joins TRBV7-2 to TRBJ1-2, with D unclear. CDR1 and CDR2 from the germline V gene are SGHTA and FQGNSA. This CDR3 has 12 amino acids. Trimming left V 5 bases short and J 5 bases short, with 9 bases between.